Following are 8 T cell receptor beta chains from one sample sequenced in a study of blood T cells in healthy people across ages. The authors ran a second PCR of 7 to 11 cycles using a sample-barcoded 5' primer and a J-beta primer mix. In TCRdb, the 5' RACE reads were re-called with MiXCR into one record per CDR3 protein. The repertoire consists of some 890,000 distinct CDR3 sequences, with almost 30% occurring once and the leading ten covering approximately 10%. The sample was also reused in another study, on T cells of mothers and their children.

The sample taken for sequencing was blood. These receptors were taken from a woman aged 35 to 49 in good health.

This clonotype has only a few counts. The chain links TRBV28 to TRBJ2-1, with 7 bases fitting TRBD2. The trim removed 8 bases at V and 9 bases at J, leaving 10 bases unmatched. Germline CDR1 MDHEN, CDR2 SYDVKM. This CDR3 contains 13 residues. The CDR3 DNA reads as TGTGCCAGCGGGTTGGGAGGGTACCCTGAGCAGTTCTTC. This translates into CASGLGGYPEQFF.

V and J are TRBV12-3 or TRBV12-4 and TRBJ1-1, with a weak D call TRBD1 (5 bases). Trimming pared 6 bases from V and 0 bases from J, leaving 11 bases between. CDR3 length: 14 residues. The CDR3 DNA reads TGTGCCAGCAGGCTCGGACAAGTGAACACTGAAGCTTTCTTT. Amino acid sequence: CASRLGQVNTEAFF.

Of note for this clonotype: No conserved phenylalanine or tryptophan ends this CDR3, so it is likely a read error. The CDR3, as DNA: TGTGCCATCAGTGAGTCGACCTACACCGGGACAGGGCGATCCCCCCTCCACTGT. Protein: CAISESTYTGTGRSPLHC. This rearrangement joins TRBV10-3 to TRBJ1-6; TRBD1 agrees at 9 bases. V gave up 0 bases and J gave up 13 bases; unmatched junction bases: 16. From germline, CDR1 is ENHRY and CDR2 SYGVKD. CDR3 length: 18 amino acids.

The chain couples TRBV5-6 to TRBJ2-7; no firm D call. This CDR3 region has 14 residues. Germline V gives CDR1 SGHDT, CDR2 YYEEEE. Trimming took off 4 bases at V and 1 base at J, with 12 bases between the two ends. This CDR3 reads CASSLNFRSYEQYF. For the CDR3, the DNA is TGTGCCAGCAGCCTGAATTTTAGGTCCTACGAGCAGTACTTC.

The rearrangement uses TRBV5-1 and TRBJ2-5; D uncertain. CDR1 SGHRS and CDR2 YFSETQ come from the germline V gene. Trimming stripped 4 bases from V and 0 bases from J, with 10 bases between. The CDR3 has 14 amino acids. The CDR3 reads CASSQQLYQETQYF. The CDR3 DNA reads as TGCGCCAGCAGCCAGCAGTTGTACCAAGAGACCCAGTACTTC. The whole variable domain, remainder taken from reference TRBV5-1 and TRBJ2-5, is KAGVTQTPRYLIKTRGQQVTLSCSPISGHRSVSWYQQTPGQGLQFLFEYFSETQRNKGNFPGRFSGRQFSNSRSEMNVSTLELGDSALYLCASSQQLYQETQYFGPGTRLLVL.

The gene calls are TRBV28 and TRBJ1-4, with TRBD1 identical over 9 bases. There are 15 residues in the CDR3. J lost 10 bases, V lost 7 bases, and 13 bases had no gene match. Looked up from germline, CDR1 is MDHEN and CDR2 is SYDVKM. The CDR3 protein is CASTPWDRAGRKLFF. For the CDR3, the DNA is TGTGCCAGCACTCCCTGGGACAGGGCTGGGCGAAAACTGTTTTTT. The full variable domain, completed using reference TRBV28 and TRBJ1-4, is DVKVTQSSRYLVKRTGEKVFLECVQDMDHENMFWYRQDPGLGLRLIYFSYDVKMKEKGDIPEGYSVSREKKERFSLILESASTNQTSMYLCASTPWDRAGRKLFFGSGTQLSVL.

This clonotype was found many times. V gene TRBV20-1 combines with J gene TRBJ2-7; TRBD1 agrees at 9 bases. This CDR3 contains 17 residues. After removal of 6 bases from V and 0 bases from J, the junction contained 15 bases not matched to a gene. Germline CDR1 is DFQATT and CDR2 is SNEGSKA (reference sequence). The CDR3 nucleotides read TGCAGTGCCGCTAGCGGTCCAGACAGGGGGAGCTCCTACGAGCAGTACTTC. Encoded protein: CSAASGPDRGSSYEQYF.

This clonotype was seen a few times. This rearrangement joins TRBV3-1 to TRBJ2-1; D possibly corresponds to TRBD1 (5 bases). CDR1 and CDR2 (germline): LGHDT, YNNKEL (reference sequence). CDR3 size: 14 residues. Trimming cost V 1 base and J 7 bases, with 11 bases left between them. Here the CDR3 DNA reads TGTGCCAGCAGCCAAGTCGCAGGGTGGAATGAGCAGTTCTTC. As protein: CASSQVAGWNEQFF.